Below, 12 T cell receptor beta chains from the same sample are listed, as sequenced in a study of blood T cell repertoires in COVID-19. The data were produced by immunoSEQ multiplex PCR, yet TCRdb's version contains in-frame clones alone and is incomplete. This table has around 75,000 clones, 85% to 90% appearing once. The source material was peripheral blood. The receptors originated from a human donor in a cohort sampled during active COVID-19.

The chain combines TRBV6-5 with TRBJ1-3, with D possibly being TRBD1 (5 bases). V lost 4 bases and J 9 bases, leaving 13 bases between the germline ends. The CDR3 extends over 13 amino acids. Germline lookup yields CDR1 MNHEY and CDR2 SVGAGI. The CDR3 protein is CASSSGTSGTIYF. The CDR3 nucleotides are TGTGCCAGCAGTTCCGGGACTTCAGGCACCATATATTTT.

In its sample, this clone was seen once. This sequence joins TRBV11-2 and TRBJ1-1; perhaps TRBD1 as D (5 bases). Germline V lookup: CDR1 SGHAT, CDR2 FQNNGV. Trimming stripped 10 bases from V and 4 bases from J, with 19 bases between. CDR3 size: 14 residues. The CDR3 bases are TGTGCCACCAACCCTTCTGGCAGGGCCACTGAAGCTTTCTTT. Translation: CATNPSGRATEAFF.

Here the CDR3 DNA reads TGTGCCAGCAGCTTGCCGAGGGGACTAGCGGGAGAAGAGACCCAGTACTTC. As protein: CASSLPRGLAGEETQYF. The rearrangement joins TRBV5-4 to TRBJ2-5, with 14 bases that match TRBD2. V shed 1 base, J shed 3 bases, and the junction held 5 bases outside the gene matches. The CDR3 runs to 17 residues. Germline CDR1 is SGHNT and CDR2 is YYREEE (reference sequence).

The chain is built from TRBV29-1 and TRBJ2-3, with D maybe TRBD2 (6 bases). The CDR3 runs 14 residues. Germline lookup yields CDR1 SQVTM and CDR2 ANQGSEA. Trimming cost V 3 bases and J 2 bases, with 12 bases left between them. The CDR3 sequence is CSVDPGLHTDTQYF. The CDR3, as DNA: TGCAGCGTTGATCCGGGACTTCACACAGATACGCAGTATTTT.

The rearrangement uses TRBV6-1 and TRBJ2-2; 7 nucleotides agree with TRBD2. The V and J ends lost 2 bases and 4 bases, in that order; junction bases with no gene match: 1. This CDR3 region has 14 residues. The V gene's germline CDR1 is MNHNS and CDR2 SASEGT. CDR3 DNA: TGTGCCAGCAGTGAACGGACTAGCACCGGGGAGCTGTTTTTT. This codes for CASSERTSTGELFF.

V is TRBV11-2 and J is TRBJ2-5; 13 bases match TRBD2. The length of the CDR3 is 16 residues. Germline CDR1 reads SGHAT; CDR2 reads FQNNGV. The V and J ends lost 3 bases and 5 bases, in that order; junction bases with no gene match: 6. The CDR3 nucleotides are TGTGCCAGCAGCTTCGGGACTAGCGGGATGTGGGAGACCCAGTACTTC. This codes for CASSFGTSGMWETQYF.

V and J are TRBV11-3 and TRBJ2-5; possibly TRBD1 for D (6 bases). CDR1 SGHNT and CDR2 YENEEA come from the germline V gene. Between the trimmed V and J ends, which lost 5 bases and 4 bases, there was a span of 29 bases. The CDR3 has 19 amino acids. CDR3 sequence reads: CASSASGLGQSLRGETQYF. CDR3 sequence (DNA): TGTGCCAGCAGCGCTAGTGGGCTCGGACAGAGCCTACGGGGAGAGACCCAGTACTTC.

The gene calls are TRBV5-1 and TRBJ1-2; D is ambiguous. V gave up 0 bases and J gave up 6 bases, with 9 bases separating them. The CDR3 runs to 13 residues. The germline V gene has CDR1 SGHRS and CDR2 YFSETQ. The CDR3 DNA sequence: TGCGCCAGCAGCTTGGGTGAGGTCGATGGCTACACCTTC. This translates into CASSLGEVDGYTF.

The rearrangement links TRBV23-1 to TRBJ2-7; D remains ambiguous. TRBV23-1 belongs to the ORF category, with a function that is uncertain. Trimming pared 0 bases from V and 3 bases from J, leaving 9 bases between. The CDR3 is 14 residues long. CDR3 in DNA: TGCGCCAGCAGTCAATCGGGTACAGTCTACGAGCAGTACTTC. Translation gives CASSQSGTVYEQYF.

The gene calls are TRBV7-2 and TRBJ1-4; D ambiguous. CDR3 length: 13 amino acids. Germline loops: CDR1 SGHTA, CDR2 FQGNSA. V gave up 5 bases and J gave up 7 bases, with 11 bases separating them. In nucleotides, the CDR3 is TGTGCCAGCAGCCCCCCGGGGATTGAAAAACTGTTTTTT. It yields the protein CASSPPGIEKLFF.

J is TRBJ2-3 and V is TRBV5-4; perhaps TRBD2 as D (5 bases). The CDR3 extends over 15 amino acids. CDR1 and CDR2 (germline): SGHNT, YYREEE (reference sequence). Trimming left V 4 bases short and J 2 bases short, with 14 bases between. CDR3 coding DNA: TGTGCCAGCAGCGAGGACTGGGCTTACACAGATACGCAGTATTTT. Protein sequence: CASSEDWAYTDTQYF. Variable domain in full (rest from reference TRBV5-4 and TRBJ2-3): ETGVTQSPTHLIKTRGQQVTLRCSSQSGHNTVSWYQQALGQGPQFIFQYYREEENGRGNFPPRFSGLQFPNYSSELNVNALELDDSALYLCASSEDWAYTDTQYFGPGTRLTVL.

This rearrangement joins TRBV4-2 to TRBJ2-3; D is unclear. The germline gives CDR1 LGHNA, CDR2 YNFKEQ. V was shortened by 1 base and J by 1 base, with 9 bases between the two germline ends. The CDR3 is 15 residues long. CDR3: CASSQVSVRTDTQYF. CDR3 nucleotides: TGTGCCAGCAGCCAAGTAAGCGTCCGCACAGATACGCAGTATTTT.